The 14 T cell receptor beta chains below were found in one sample sequenced in a study of T cell responses to AZD1222 COVID-19 vaccine (dated by TCRdb to the early 2020s). The time point tag for this specimen amounts to: baseline before first vaccination. Preparation of the library involved the immunoSEQ multiplex PCR assay. TCRdb re-hosts the immuneACCESS table, in-frame sequences only. Its copies lack some clones; in the studies checked, an unresolved V gene accounts for under half of them, and the cause for the rest is not known. The sample table records 150,000 to 200,000 clones; approximately 94% of these occur just once. Clones ranked in the top ten supply roughly a tenth of the sample. Sample: peripheral blood, taken on day 0 of AZD1222 vaccination. The receptor source for this set is an adult in good health.

The V gene is TRBV2, the J gene TRBJ2-7; 10 positions match TRBD1. Germline CDR1 reads SNHLY; CDR2 reads FYNNEI. V was pared by 7 bases and J by 2 bases, with 5 bases of the junction left unmatched. CDR3 size: 14 residues. The DNA of the CDR3 is TGTGCCAGCACTCACGACAGGGGGCCCTACGAGCAGTACTTC. Encoded protein: CASTHDRGPYEQYF.

A word on this clone: The DNA is omitted, as the CDR3 cannot be located on it reliably, and the CDR3 follows TCRdb's listing. This chain joins TRBV28 and TRBJ1-2; no DNA check was done on the table's D call, TRBD1. Germline CDR1 reads MDHEN; CDR2 reads SYDVKM. With termini counted, the CDR3 has 14 amino acids. CDR3 protein: CASSFGAGQTLYTF.

The gene calls are TRBV19 and TRBJ1-5; 7 bases are shared with TRBD1. CDR1 LNHDA and CDR2 SQIVND come from the germline V gene (reference sequence). The ends lost 4 bases at V and 6 bases at J; junction bases unmatched: 6. This CDR3 spans 14 amino acids. DNA of the CDR3: TGTGCCAGTAGTAGGGAGACAGGGTCTCAGCCCCAGCATTTT. This gives the protein CASSRETGSQPQHF.

The V and J genes are TRBV6-6 and TRBJ1-5; no clear D gene. CDR3 length: 11 amino acids. V was trimmed by 3 bases and J by 12 bases, leaving 9 bases between them. Germline V gene sequence: CDR1 MNHNY, CDR2 SVGAGI (reference sequence). CDR3 nucleotides: TGTGCCAGCAGTTATATCAGCGACCAGCATTTT. Its protein product is CASSYISDQHF.

This chain joins TRBV29-1 and TRBJ1-4; D gene ambiguous. V shed 5 bases and J shed 4 bases, with 11 bases lying between them. The CDR3 consists of 13 residues. CDR1 and CDR2 (germline): SQVTM, ANQGSEA. The CDR3 loop is CSVFRPLNEKLFF. The CDR3 DNA sequence: TGCAGCGTTTTTAGGCCGCTTAATGAAAAACTGTTTTTT.

This clone has just a few counts. J is TRBJ2-7 and V is TRBV24-1; D possibly matches TRBD1 or TRBD2 (5 bases each). This CDR3 region has 20 residues. Germline V gene lookup returns CDR1 KGHDR and CDR2 SFDVKD. The V gene lost 4 bases and the J gene lost 3 bases, with 30 bases spanning the gap. As DNA, the CDR3 is TGTGCCACCAGTGAGGCAACAGGTTCCGGTGGAGCGGTTCTATTCTACGAGCAGTACTTC. Protein product: CATSEATGSGGAVLFYEQYF.

V gene TRBV6-1 combines with J gene TRBJ2-7; 9 bases are a match to TRBD2. Germline V gene sequence: CDR1 MNHNS, CDR2 SASEGT. Trimming took 0 bases from V and 9 from J; bases not matched to a gene: 9. This CDR3 contains 15 residues. Written as DNA, the CDR3 is TGTGCCAGCAGTGAAGCGGTAGCGGGAGTTACTTGGCAGTACTTC. This encodes CASSEAVAGVTWQYF.

In this sample, this clone turned up once. The gene calls are TRBV28 and TRBJ1-2, with D perhaps matching TRBD1 (5 bases). The ends were cut back, 3 bases at V and 4 bases at J, with 9 bases in the middle. Per germline, CDR1 MDHEN and CDR2 SYDVKM. The CDR3 covers 13 residues. CDR3 in amino acids: CASSFQGGYGYTF. CDR3 in DNA: TGTGCCAGCAGTTTTCAGGGTGGCTATGGCTACACCTTC.

This clone showed up just a few times. This rearrangement joins TRBV7-8 to TRBJ2-7; the match to TRBD2 covers 7 bases. The CDR3 is 14 residues long. The germline V gene encodes CDR1 SGHVS and CDR2 FQNEAQ. V lost 5 bases and J lost 3; bases outside the gene matches: 7. The CDR3 sequence is CASSRLTSSYEQYF. As DNA, the CDR3 is TGTGCCAGCAGCCGATTGACTAGCAGCTACGAGCAGTACTTC.

The rearrangement joins TRBV7-9 to TRBJ1-1; a possible D gene is TRBD1 (6 bases). The CDR3 is made up of 13 amino acids. Trimming took off 1 base at V and 6 bases at J, with 9 bases between the two ends. Germline CDR1 SEHNR, CDR2 FQNEAQ (reference sequence). The CDR3: CASSLVGGPEAFF. As DNA, the CDR3 is TGTGCCAGCAGCTTAGTTGGGGGCCCTGAAGCTTTCTTT.

This chain uses TRBV5-4 with TRBJ1-1, with 11 positions matching TRBD1. The CDR3 length is 14 residues. Unmatched junction bases numbered 4, after V lost 3 bases and J lost 6 bases. Per germline, CDR1 SGHNT and CDR2 YYREEE (reference sequence). This CDR3 reads CASSSGQGAAEAFF. In DNA form, the CDR3 reads TGTGCCAGCAGCTCAGGACAGGGGGCGGCTGAAGCTTTCTTT.

The chain joins TRBV28 to TRBJ2-7; a possible D gene is TRBD2 (5 bases). Trimming took 5 bases from V and 3 from J, leaving 14 bases between them. The CDR3 runs 14 residues. CDR1 is MDHEN and CDR2 is SYDVKM in the germline V gene. The CDR3 reads CASSPVGGLYEQYF. The CDR3 DNA reads TGTGCCAGCAGTCCGGTTGGTGGACTCTACGAGCAGTACTTC. The full variable domain, rest sourced from reference TRBV28 and TRBJ2-7, is DVKVTQSSRYLVKRTGEKVFLECVQDMDHENMFWYRQDPGLGLRLIYFSYDVKMKEKGDIPEGYSVSREKKERFSLILESASTNQTSMYLCASSPVGGLYEQYFGPGTRLTVT.

The V call is TRBV7-2, the J call TRBJ2-7, with D maybe TRBD2 (6 bases). This CDR3 is built from 14 residues. V lost 5 bases and J 0 bases, leaving 11 bases between the germline ends. Germline CDR1 SGHTA, CDR2 FQGNSA. CDR3 loop: CASSPSGFSYEQYF. As DNA, the CDR3 is TGTGCCAGCAGCCCGAGCGGGTTCTCCTACGAGCAGTACTTC.

As DNA, the CDR3 is TGTGCCAGCAGCCTGACAGGCGGCACCGGGGAGCTGTTTTTT. Protein product: CASSLTGGTGELFF. The V call is TRBV27, the J call TRBJ2-2, with D possibly matching TRBD1 (6 bases). Trimming stripped 6 bases from V and 4 bases from J, with 12 bases between. Per the germline V gene, CDR1 is MNHEY and CDR2 is SMNVEV (reference sequence). The CDR3 runs 14 residues.